The rows below give T cell receptor beta chains drawn from one sample of a study of OX40 agonist ivuxolimab in advanced cancers. Only in-frame clones appear in the TCRdb table, and some are missing; sequencing was by immunoSEQ multiplex PCR. Among 35,000 to 50,000 clones, 80% to 90% were seen once, and the ten largest hold approximately 4.6%. The input for sequencing was CD4+ or CD8+ T cells sorted from blood, taken in a trial of the OX40 agonist ivuxolimab. The receptor set was obtained from an adult with an advanced solid tumor such as melanoma, head and neck, liver or kidney cancer. CDR3s include the opening cysteine and the closing phenylalanine or tryptophan. Fields, in order: CDR3 DNA, CDR3 protein, V gene, D gene, J gene, clone size. A D gene is named only where the DNA matches it firmly. Only some rows state a clone size, as once, few, many or a class for expanded clones.

CDR3 DNA: TGTGCCTGGACCTCGGGACGGGGCAATGAAAAACTGTTTTTT; CDR3 protein: CAWTSGRGNEKLFF; V gene: TRBV30; D gene: .; J gene: TRBJ1-4; clone size: .
CDR3 DNA: TGTGCCAGCAGGGACCGGGCCCGTCTTAACAATGAGCAGTTCTTC; CDR3 protein: CASRDRARLNNEQFF; V gene: TRBV27; D gene: .; J gene: TRBJ2-1; clone size: .
CDR3 DNA: TGTGCCAGTGGGCGGGGAGGAGACTATGGCTACACCTTC; CDR3 protein: CASGRGGDYGYTF; V gene: TRBV28; D gene: .; J gene: TRBJ1-2; clone size: .
CDR3 DNA: TGTGCCAGCAGCCCAGGGCCGACTGCTAATGAAAAACTGTTTTTT; CDR3 protein: CASSPGPTANEKLFF; V gene: TRBV9; D gene: .; J gene: TRBJ1-4; clone size: .
CDR3 DNA: TGTGCCAGCAGCAACTACAGGGTAAGGGACTCTTTTGGCTACACCTTC; CDR3 protein: CASSNYRVRDSFGYTF; V gene: TRBV21-1; D gene: .; J gene: TRBJ1-2; clone size: .
CDR3 DNA: TGCGCCAGCACCCTGACGGCAGGGGGAGAGACCCAGTACTTC; CDR3 protein: CASTLTAGGETQYF; V gene: TRBV5-1; D gene: TRBD1; J gene: TRBJ2-5; clone size: .
CDR3 DNA: TGTGCCAGTAGTACCCTCCGGGGGATCGGTACTGAAGCTTTCTTT; CDR3 protein: CASSTLRGIGTEAFF; V gene: TRBV19; D gene: .; J gene: TRBJ1-1; clone size: .
CDR3 DNA: TGTGCCAGCAGTTTAGGCAGGGGCGAACAGCCCCAGCATTTT; CDR3 protein: CASSLGRGEQPQHF; V gene: TRBV28; D gene: .; J gene: TRBJ1-5; clone size: .
CDR3 DNA: TGTGCCAGCAGCCCTCTGCAAGAGACCCAGTACTTC; CDR3 protein: CASSPLQETQYF; V gene: TRBV7-2; D gene: .; J gene: TRBJ2-5; clone size: .
CDR3 DNA: TGTGCCAGTCTCTCGGGGATCTCTGGGTTGAACACTGAAGCTTTCTTT; CDR3 protein: CASLSGISGLNTEAFF; V gene: TRBV19; D gene: .; J gene: TRBJ1-1; clone size: .
CDR3 DNA: TGTGCCAGCAGCGAACAGGGGGCGAACTATGGCTACACCTTC; CDR3 protein: CASSEQGANYGYTF; V gene: TRBV2; D gene: TRBD1; J gene: TRBJ1-2; clone size: .
CDR3 DNA: TGTGCCAGCAGCTTAAGTTCCTCTGGGGCCAACGTCCTGACTTTC; CDR3 protein: CASSLSSSGANVLTF; V gene: TRBV11-2; D gene: .; J gene: TRBJ2-6; clone size: once
CDR3 DNA: TGTGCCAGCAGTTACCAAAGGGGTGGCTACACCTTC; CDR3 protein: CASSYQRGGYTF; V gene: TRBV6-6; D gene: .; J gene: TRBJ1-2; clone size: .
CDR3 DNA: TGTGCCAGCAGCGTTGATAGCGGGAGCTACTACGAGCAGTACTTC; CDR3 protein: CASSVDSGSYYEQYF; V gene: TRBV9; D gene: TRBD2; J gene: TRBJ2-7; clone size: .
CDR3 DNA: TGTGCCAGCAGCGAGTCTCGGGCTAGCGGGAGGAATGAGCAGTACTTC; CDR3 protein: CASSESRASGRNEQYF; V gene: TRBV7-8; D gene: TRBD2; J gene: TRBJ2-7; clone size: .
CDR3 DNA: TGTGCCAGTAGTGATGAGGGGAGCTCCTACGAGCAGTACTTC; CDR3 protein: CASSDEGSSYEQYF; V gene: TRBV19; D gene: .; J gene: TRBJ2-7; clone size: .
CDR3 DNA: TGTGCTTCGGCGGGTGCAACTAATGAAAAACTGTTTTTT; CDR3 protein: CASAGATNEKLFF; V gene: TRBV30; D gene: .; J gene: TRBJ1-4; clone size: .
CDR3 DNA: TGCGCCAGCAGCTTGGCGAATAATGAGCAGTTCTTC; CDR3 protein: CASSLANNEQFF; V gene: TRBV5-1; D gene: .; J gene: TRBJ2-1; clone size: .
CDR3 DNA: TGTGCCTGGAACGCCGGGACTAGTAGAGAGACCCAGTACTTC; CDR3 protein: CAWNAGTSRETQYF; V gene: TRBV30; D gene: TRBD2; J gene: TRBJ2-5; clone size: .
CDR3 DNA: TGTGCCAGTAGTGGACGACAGGGGACTAATGAAAAACTGTTTTTT; CDR3 protein: CASSGRQGTNEKLFF; V gene: TRBV19; D gene: TRBD1; J gene: TRBJ1-4; clone size: few
CDR3 DNA: TGTGCCAGTAGTATAGCTCCTAGTTCCTACAATGAGCAGTTCTTC; CDR3 protein: CASSIAPSSYNEQFF; V gene: TRBV19; D gene: .; J gene: TRBJ2-1; clone size: .
CDR3 DNA: TGTGCCAGCAGCTTGCGGGGGGCGAACACCGGGGAGCTGTTTTTT; CDR3 protein: CASSLRGANTGELFF; V gene: TRBV5-5; D gene: TRBD2; J gene: TRBJ2-2; clone size: .
CDR3 DNA: TGTGCCAGCAGCTTAGGGCAGGGGGGCGAAAAACTGTTTTTT; CDR3 protein: CASSLGQGGEKLFF; V gene: TRBV7-6; D gene: TRBD1; J gene: TRBJ1-4; clone size: .
CDR3 DNA: TGTGCCAGCAGTACCTGGACTAGCGGACCCTCCTACGAGCAGTACTTC; CDR3 protein: CASSTWTSGPSYEQYF; V gene: TRBV27; D gene: TRBD2; J gene: TRBJ2-7; clone size: .
CDR3 DNA: TGTGCCAGCAGCTATGATGGGGGGGTCACAGATACGCAGTATTTT; CDR3 protein: CASSYDGGVTDTQYF; V gene: TRBV7-3; D gene: TRBD2; J gene: TRBJ2-3; clone size: .
CDR3 DNA: TGCAGCGTGGGGCGGACAGGGGACAACGTCCTGACTTTC; CDR3 protein: CSVGRTGDNVLTF; V gene: TRBV29-1; D gene: TRBD1; J gene: TRBJ2-6; clone size: .
CDR3 DNA: TGCGCCAGCAGCTTGAGGGGACTAGGGAACACCGGGGAGCTGTTTTTT; CDR3 protein: CASSLRGLGNTGELFF; V gene: TRBV5-1; D gene: TRBD2; J gene: TRBJ2-2; clone size: .
CDR3 DNA: TGTGCCAGCAGTTGGACAGGGCTCTATGGCTACACCTTC; CDR3 protein: CASSWTGLYGYTF; V gene: TRBV6-6; D gene: TRBD1; J gene: TRBJ1-2; clone size: .
CDR3 DNA: TGTGCCAGCAGTCCTTTGTTGGGCAGCACAGATACGCAGTATTTT; CDR3 protein: CASSPLLGSTDTQYF; V gene: TRBV2; D gene: .; J gene: TRBJ2-3; clone size: .
CDR3 DNA: TGTGCCAGCAGGAGGACAGGGAGCACAGATACGCAGTATTTT; CDR3 protein: CASRRTGSTDTQYF; V gene: TRBV2; D gene: TRBD1; J gene: TRBJ2-3; clone size: .
CDR3 DNA: TGTGCCATCAGTGATTCAGGGGACGCTGAAGCTTTCTTT; CDR3 protein: CAISDSGDAEAFF; V gene: TRBV10-3; D gene: .; J gene: TRBJ1-1; clone size: .
CDR3 DNA: TGTGCCAGCAGCTTAAGGGTGACCTGGCAAGAGACCCAGTACTTC; CDR3 protein: CASSLRVTWQETQYF; V gene: TRBV7-9; D gene: .; J gene: TRBJ2-5; clone size: .
CDR3 DNA: TGTGCCAGCAGTGAAAATAGGACTCCTGAGCAGTTCTTC; CDR3 protein: CASSENRTPEQFF; V gene: TRBV6-1; D gene: .; J gene: TRBJ2-1; clone size: few
CDR3 DNA: TGTGCCATCAGTGAGGGCTATTCGAACACTGAAGCTTTCTTT; CDR3 protein: CAISEGYSNTEAFF; V gene: TRBV10-3; D gene: .; J gene: TRBJ1-1; clone size: .
CDR3 DNA: TGTGCCAGCAGCTTACGGACTGAAGCTTTCTTT; CDR3 protein: CASSLRTEAFF; V gene: TRBV7-9; D gene: .; J gene: TRBJ1-1; clone size: .
CDR3 DNA: TGTGCCAGCAGCTTCGGACTGGGGAGGAACACCGGGGAGCTGTTTTTT; CDR3 protein: CASSFGLGRNTGELFF; V gene: TRBV5-4; D gene: .; J gene: TRBJ2-2; clone size: once
CDR3 DNA: TGTGCCATCAGTGAGTCGGGATGGACAGGGAATGGCTACACCTTC; CDR3 protein: CAISESGWTGNGYTF; V gene: TRBV10-3; D gene: TRBD1; J gene: TRBJ1-2; clone size: .
CDR3 DNA: TGTGCCAGCAGCTCAAACCGGGACCGAGAAGACCAGGATAGCAATCAGCCCCAGCATTTT; CDR3 protein: CASSSNRDREDQDSNQPQHF; V gene: TRBV12-1; D gene: .; J gene: TRBJ1-5; clone size: .
CDR3 DNA: TGTGCCTGGAGTGAGAGGGGGCGATTTACTGAAGCTTTCTTT; CDR3 protein: CAWSERGRFTEAFF; V gene: TRBV30; D gene: TRBD1; J gene: TRBJ1-1; clone size: few
CDR3 DNA: TGTGCCAGCAGTCAACCAGGGGGCGAATTTGAAAAACTGTTTTTT; CDR3 protein: CASSQPGGEFEKLFF; V gene: TRBV5-6; D gene: TRBD1; J gene: TRBJ1-4; clone size: once
CDR3 DNA: TGTGCCAGCAGTGGTCCAGGGGGAAAGACCCAGTACTTC; CDR3 protein: CASSGPGGKTQYF; V gene: TRBV6-1; D gene: TRBD1; J gene: TRBJ2-5; clone size: .
CDR3 DNA: TGTGCCAGTAGATTAGGCGGGGAGCTGTTTTTT; CDR3 protein: CASRLGGELFF; V gene: TRBV19; D gene: .; J gene: TRBJ2-2; clone size: few
CDR3 DNA: TGTGCCAGCTCACCGTGGACTAGCGGGAGTTCAGATACGCAGTATTTT; CDR3 protein: CASSPWTSGSSDTQYF; V gene: TRBV18; D gene: TRBD2; J gene: TRBJ2-3; clone size: .
CDR3 DNA: TGCGCCAGCAGCTTGGGACGCGGGAGCGAGCAGTACTTC; CDR3 protein: CASSLGRGSEQYF; V gene: TRBV5-1; D gene: TRBD2; J gene: TRBJ2-7; clone size: few
CDR3 DNA: TGTGCCAGCAGCTTAAACACCGGGACTAGCTTTGAGCAGTTCTTC; CDR3 protein: CASSLNTGTSFEQFF; V gene: TRBV11-3; D gene: TRBD2; J gene: TRBJ2-1; clone size: once
CDR3 DNA: TGTGCCAGCAGTGGGCAGAACGTCCTGACTTTC; CDR3 protein: CASSGQNVLTF; V gene: TRBV2; D gene: .; J gene: TRBJ2-6; clone size: .
CDR3 DNA: TGTGCCAGCAGCCAAGAGAGGGATCAGCCCCAGCATTTT; CDR3 protein: CASSQERDQPQHF; V gene: TRBV14; D gene: .; J gene: TRBJ1-5; clone size: few
CDR3 DNA: TGTGCCAGCAGTTTATGGACAGGGGCCTACGAGCAGTACTTC; CDR3 protein: CASSLWTGAYEQYF; V gene: TRBV28; D gene: TRBD1; J gene: TRBJ2-7; clone size: .
CDR3 DNA: TGCGCCAGCAGCCAAGATGCAGGGTCTGGAAACACCATATATTTT; CDR3 protein: CASSQDAGSGNTIYF; V gene: TRBV4-1; D gene: .; J gene: TRBJ1-3; clone size: .
CDR3 DNA: TGTGCCAGCAGTGAAATGGGGGGCAGCTCCTACGAGCAGTACTTC; CDR3 protein: CASSEMGGSSYEQYF; V gene: TRBV6-1; D gene: .; J gene: TRBJ2-7; clone size: .
CDR3 DNA: TGTGCCAGCAGTTCCGAAAAGACGGCTAGCAATCAGCCCCAGCATTTT; CDR3 protein: CASSSEKTASNQPQHF; V gene: TRBV28; D gene: .; J gene: TRBJ1-5; clone size: .
CDR3 DNA: TGCGCCAGCAGTGCTGACCCGAACACTGAAGCTTTCTTT; CDR3 protein: CASSADPNTEAFF; V gene: TRBV5-1; D gene: .; J gene: TRBJ1-1; clone size: .